These T cell receptor beta chains were read from a single sample in a study of blood T cell repertoires in COVID-19. Some clones are missing from TCRdb's copy, which holds only in-frame ones; the method was immunoSEQ multiplex PCR. The sample records over 150,000 clones, around 87% being singletons. Input material: peripheral blood. Receptor source: a man aged 55 to 69 with COVID-19, enrolled during active disease. Each CDR3 is given with its conserved first and last residue. Each record gives: V gene, D gene, J gene, clone size, CDR3 DNA, CDR3 protein. A D gene is named only where the DNA matches it firmly. Size is omitted from some rows. Given values are once, few, many or a class for expanded clones.

V: TRBV19
D: TRBD1
J: TRBJ1-4
size: .
DNA: TGTGCCAGTAGCCCCGGGACAGTTAATGAAAAACTGTTTTTT
CDR3: CASSPGTVNEKLFF

V: TRBV5-1
D: TRBD1
J: TRBJ1-5
size: .
DNA: TGCGCCAGCAGCTTGGAGGACAGGGGCAGGAAGGGAAGCAATCAGCCCCAGCATTTT
CDR3: CASSLEDRGRKGSNQPQHF

V: TRBV6-2/TRBV6-3
D: .
J: TRBJ2-6
size: .
DNA: TGTGCCAGCAGTTCTCGACAGGTCCGCTCTGGGGCCAACGTCCTGACTTTC
CDR3: CASSSRQVRSGANVLTF

V: TRBV6-5
D: .
J: TRBJ1-2
size: .
DNA: TGTGCCACCGGACAAGGCTATGGCTACACCTTC
CDR3: CATGQGYGYTF

V: TRBV5-1
D: TRBD1
J: TRBJ2-2
size: once
DNA: TGCGCCAGCACCCCAGGGGGGAACACCGGGGAGCTGTTTTTT
CDR3: CASTPGGNTGELFF

V: TRBV11-3
D: .
J: TRBJ2-2
size: .
DNA: TGTGCCAGCAGCTTAGATGTCGGCACCGGGGAGCTGTTTTTT
CDR3: CASSLDVGTGELFF

V: TRBV3-1/TRBV3-2
D: .
J: TRBJ1-6
size: .
DNA: TGTGCCAGCAGCCAACAGGTGTCGGGGAATTCACCCCTCCACTTT
CDR3: CASSQQVSGNSPLHF

V: TRBV27
D: TRBD1
J: TRBJ1-2
size: .
DNA: TGTGCCAGCAGTCCTCACAGGGGGCGCCCAAATGGCTACACCTTC
CDR3: CASSPHRGRPNGYTF

V: TRBV5-8
D: .
J: TRBJ1-6
size: .
DNA: TGTGCCAGCATCCACAGGGTGGGTTCACCCCTCCACTTT
CDR3: CASIHRVGSPLHF

V: TRBV7-2
D: .
J: TRBJ1-2
size: few
DNA: TGTGCCAGCAGCTTCGGAGTAAACTATGGCTACACCTTC
CDR3: CASSFGVNYGYTF

V: TRBV19
D: TRBD2
J: TRBJ2-2
size: once
DNA: TGTGCCAGTAGTGGGTTAGCGGGAGTTACCGGGGAGCTGTTTTTT
CDR3: CASSGLAGVTGELFF

V: TRBV10-3
D: .
J: TRBJ1-2
size: .
DNA: TGTGCCATCAGTGTAGGGGGGGACTATGGCTACACCTTC
CDR3: CAISVGGDYGYTF

V: TRBV5-4
D: TRBD1
J: TRBJ2-3
size: .
DNA: TGTGCCAGCAGCCTGGGGACAGTCGAGGATACGCAGTATTTT
CDR3: CASSLGTVEDTQYF

V: TRBV5-6
D: TRBD1
J: TRBJ1-2
size: .
DNA: TGTGCCAGCAGTCTGAAGGACAGGGCCGACTATGGTGGCTACACCTTC
CDR3: CASSLKDRADYGGYTF

V: TRBV24-1
D: TRBD2
J: TRBJ2-1
size: .
DNA: TGTGCCACCAGTGATACGATGCTAGCGGGACTGGACAATGAGCAGTTCTTC
CDR3: CATSDTMLAGLDNEQFF

V: TRBV28
D: .
J: TRBJ1-2
size: .
DNA: TGTGCCAGCATGGGGCCAGCAGGGGCTAACTATGGCTACACCTTC
CDR3: CASMGPAGANYGYTF

V: TRBV28
D: .
J: TRBJ1-4
size: .
DNA: TGTGCCAGCAGTGGACAAGGGGCCCCAAATGAAAAACTGTTTTTT
CDR3: CASSGQGAPNEKLFF

V: TRBV7-3
D: .
J: TRBJ2-2
size: .
DNA: TGTGCCAGCAGCTTGGCGGGCCATACCGGGGAGCTGTTTTTT
CDR3: CASSLAGHTGELFF

V: TRBV29-1
D: .
J: TRBJ1-1
size: .
DNA: TGCAGCGTTGTAGACGTCACTGAAGCTTTCTTT
CDR3: CSVVDVTEAFF

V: TRBV3-1/TRBV3-2
D: .
J: TRBJ1-5
size: .
DNA: TGTGCCAGCAGCCTAAGCCAGGGAAGGGATCAGCCCCAGCATTTT
CDR3: CASSLSQGRDQPQHF